The clone carrying this T cell receptor beta chain was found a few times. The record originates from a study of blood T cell repertoires in COVID-19. For the study at large: The United States, Italy and Spain supplied acute and convalescent COVID-19 samples. The analysed material was cDNA or gDNA that came from T cells, B-cell-depleted T cells, or PBMCs.

CDR3 length: 17 residues. Germline loops: CDR1 SGHRS, CDR2 YFSETQ. Trimming left V 4 bases short and J 4 bases short, with 21 bases between. In the original analysis: The assay estimated nucleated cells by amplifying reference gene primers. TCRdb's copy holds only in-frame clones and misses some; the assay was immunoSEQ multiplex PCR. V and J calls and clone size follow that table, whereas D and trimming were derived from the DNA. The repertoire holds 50,000 to 75,000 clones, with more than 60% as singletons. V is TRBV5-1 and J is TRBJ1-3; a possible D gene is TRBD1 (6 bases). The source is a woman of 80 years or more with active or convalescent COVID-19. The material sequenced was peripheral blood. Here the CDR3 reads CASSATGSSRGGNTIYF. CDR3 nucleotide sequence: TGCGCCAGCAGCGCGACAGGTAGCAGTAGGGGAGGAAACACCATATATTTT. The full variable domain, its missing parts supplied by reference TRBV5-1 and TRBJ1-3, is KAGVTQTPRYLIKTRGQQVTLSCSPISGHRSVSWYQQTPGQGLQFLFEYFSETQRNKGNFPGRFSGRQFSNSRSEMNVSTLELGDSALYLCASSATGSSRGGNTIYFGEGSWLTVV.